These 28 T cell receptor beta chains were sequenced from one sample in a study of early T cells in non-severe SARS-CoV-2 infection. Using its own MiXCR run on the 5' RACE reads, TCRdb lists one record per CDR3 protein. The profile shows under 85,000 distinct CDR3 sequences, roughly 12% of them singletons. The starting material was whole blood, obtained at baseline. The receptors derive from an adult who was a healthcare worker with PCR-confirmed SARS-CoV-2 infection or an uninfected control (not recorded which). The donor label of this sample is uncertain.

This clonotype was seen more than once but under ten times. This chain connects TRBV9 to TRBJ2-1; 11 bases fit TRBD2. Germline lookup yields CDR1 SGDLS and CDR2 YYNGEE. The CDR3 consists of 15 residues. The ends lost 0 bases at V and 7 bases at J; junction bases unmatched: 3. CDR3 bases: TGTGCCAGCAGCGTAGAAGCTAGCGGGAGGAATGAGCAGTTCTTC. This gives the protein CASSVEASGRNEQFF.

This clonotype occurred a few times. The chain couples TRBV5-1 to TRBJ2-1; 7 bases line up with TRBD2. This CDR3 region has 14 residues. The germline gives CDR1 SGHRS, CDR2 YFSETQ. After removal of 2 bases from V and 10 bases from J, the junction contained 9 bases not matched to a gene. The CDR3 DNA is TGCGCCAGCAGCTTAAGAGGGAGGGCCGACGAGCAGTTCTTC. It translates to CASSLRGRADEQFF.

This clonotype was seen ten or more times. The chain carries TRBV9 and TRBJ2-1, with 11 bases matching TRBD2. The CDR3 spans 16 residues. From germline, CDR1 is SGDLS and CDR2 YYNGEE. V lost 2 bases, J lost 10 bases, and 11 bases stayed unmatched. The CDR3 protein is CASSVQASGRLEEQFF. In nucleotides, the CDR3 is TGTGCCAGCAGCGTTCAGGCTAGCGGGAGGTTGGAAGAGCAGTTCTTC.

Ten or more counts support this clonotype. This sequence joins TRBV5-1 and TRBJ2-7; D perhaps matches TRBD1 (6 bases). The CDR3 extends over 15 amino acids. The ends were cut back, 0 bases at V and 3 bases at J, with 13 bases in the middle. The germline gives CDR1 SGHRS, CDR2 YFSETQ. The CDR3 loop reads CASSLDAGAFYEQYF. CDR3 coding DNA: TGCGCCAGCAGCTTGGATGCAGGGGCCTTCTACGAGCAGTACTTC.

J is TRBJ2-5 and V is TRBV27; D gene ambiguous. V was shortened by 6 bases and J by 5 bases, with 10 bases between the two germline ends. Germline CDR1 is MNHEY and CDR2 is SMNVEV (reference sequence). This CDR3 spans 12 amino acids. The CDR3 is CASRRGFETQYF. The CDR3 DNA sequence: TGTGCCAGCAGACGCGGATTCGAGACCCAGTACTTC.

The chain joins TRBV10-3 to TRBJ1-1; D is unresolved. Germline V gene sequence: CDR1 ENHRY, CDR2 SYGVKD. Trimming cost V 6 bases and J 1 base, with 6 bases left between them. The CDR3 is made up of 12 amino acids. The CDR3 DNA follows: TGTGCCATCAGGACGGCGAACACTGAAGCTTTCTTT. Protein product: CAIRTANTEAFF.

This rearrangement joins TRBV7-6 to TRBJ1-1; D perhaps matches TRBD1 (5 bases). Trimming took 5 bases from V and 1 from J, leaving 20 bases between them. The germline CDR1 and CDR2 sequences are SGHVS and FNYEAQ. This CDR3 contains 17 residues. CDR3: CASSPFLSGGENTEAFF. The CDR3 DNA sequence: TGTGCCAGCAGCCCATTCCTGAGTGGGGGGGAGAACACTGAAGCTTTCTTT.

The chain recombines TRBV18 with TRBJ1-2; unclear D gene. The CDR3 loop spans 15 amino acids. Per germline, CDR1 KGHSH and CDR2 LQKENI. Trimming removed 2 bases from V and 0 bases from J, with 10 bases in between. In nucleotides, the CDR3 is TGTGCCAGCTCACCATCGGACTACCCTAACTATGGCTACACCTTC. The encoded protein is CASSPSDYPNYGYTF.

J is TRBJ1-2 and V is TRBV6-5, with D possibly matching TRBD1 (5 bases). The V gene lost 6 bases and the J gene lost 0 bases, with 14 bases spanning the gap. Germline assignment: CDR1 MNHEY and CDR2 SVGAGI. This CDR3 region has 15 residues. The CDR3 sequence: CASSPGGGANYGYTF. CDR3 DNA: TGTGCCAGCAGCCCCGGGGGAGGAGCTAACTATGGCTACACCTTC.

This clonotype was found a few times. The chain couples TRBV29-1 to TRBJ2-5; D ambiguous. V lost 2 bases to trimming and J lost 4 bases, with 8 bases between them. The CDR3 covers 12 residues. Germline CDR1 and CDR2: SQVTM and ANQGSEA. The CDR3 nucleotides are TGCAGCGTTGAACCTGCCCTAGAGACCCAGTACTTC. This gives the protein CSVEPALETQYF.

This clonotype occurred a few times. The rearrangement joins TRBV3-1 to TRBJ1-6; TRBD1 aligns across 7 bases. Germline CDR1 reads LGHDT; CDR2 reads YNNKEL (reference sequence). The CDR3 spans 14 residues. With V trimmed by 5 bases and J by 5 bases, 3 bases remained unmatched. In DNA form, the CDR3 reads TGTGCCAGCAGCTGGACAGGACATAATTCACCCCTCCACTTT. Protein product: CASSWTGHNSPLHF.

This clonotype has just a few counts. The CDR3 nucleotides read TGTGCCAGCAGCTTAATGGGGCGGCAAGAGACCCAGTACTTC. It encodes CASSLMGRQETQYF. The chain uses TRBV7-3 and TRBJ2-5, with a weak D call TRBD1 (5 bases). This CDR3 comprises 14 residues. From germline, CDR1 is SGHTA and CDR2 FQGTGA. V lost 1 base, J lost 2 bases, and 8 bases lay in between.

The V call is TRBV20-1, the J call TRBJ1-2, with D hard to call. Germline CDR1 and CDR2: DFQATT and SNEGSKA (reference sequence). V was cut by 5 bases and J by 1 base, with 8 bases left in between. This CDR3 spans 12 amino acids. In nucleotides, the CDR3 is TGCAGTGCTCCGCGAAGTAACTATGGCTACACCTTC. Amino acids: CSAPRSNYGYTF.

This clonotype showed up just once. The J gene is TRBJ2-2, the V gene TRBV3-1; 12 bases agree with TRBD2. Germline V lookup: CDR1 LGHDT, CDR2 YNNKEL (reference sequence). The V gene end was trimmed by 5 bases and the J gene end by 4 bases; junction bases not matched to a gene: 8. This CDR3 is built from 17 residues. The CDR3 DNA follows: TGTGCCAGCAGCTACGGACTAGCGGGAAGCAGCACCGGGGAGCTGTTTTTT. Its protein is CASSYGLAGSSTGELFF.

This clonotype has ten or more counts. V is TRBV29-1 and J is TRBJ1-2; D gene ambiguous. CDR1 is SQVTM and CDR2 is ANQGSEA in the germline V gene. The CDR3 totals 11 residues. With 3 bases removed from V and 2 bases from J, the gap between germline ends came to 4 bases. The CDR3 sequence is CSVDRNYGYTF. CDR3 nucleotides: TGCAGCGTTGACAGAAACTATGGCTACACCTTC.

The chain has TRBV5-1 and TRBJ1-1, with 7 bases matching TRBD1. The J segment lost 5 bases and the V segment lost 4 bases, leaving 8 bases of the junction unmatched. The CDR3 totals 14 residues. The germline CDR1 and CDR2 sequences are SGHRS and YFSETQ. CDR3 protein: CASSAQGYGTEAFF. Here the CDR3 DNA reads TGCGCCAGCAGCGCACAGGGGTATGGGACTGAAGCTTTCTTT. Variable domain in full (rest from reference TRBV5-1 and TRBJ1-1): KAGVTQTPRYLIKTRGQQVTLSCSPISGHRSVSWYQQTPGQGLQFLFEYFSETQRNKGNFPGRFSGRQFSNSRSEMNVSTLELGDSALYLCASSAQGYGTEAFFGQGTRLTVV.

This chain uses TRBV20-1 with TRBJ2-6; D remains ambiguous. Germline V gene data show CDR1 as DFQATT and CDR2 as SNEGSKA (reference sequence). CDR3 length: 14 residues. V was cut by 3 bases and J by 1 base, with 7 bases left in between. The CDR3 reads CSARTLSGANVLTF. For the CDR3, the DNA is TGCAGTGCTAGGACCTTATCTGGGGCCAACGTCCTGACTTTC.

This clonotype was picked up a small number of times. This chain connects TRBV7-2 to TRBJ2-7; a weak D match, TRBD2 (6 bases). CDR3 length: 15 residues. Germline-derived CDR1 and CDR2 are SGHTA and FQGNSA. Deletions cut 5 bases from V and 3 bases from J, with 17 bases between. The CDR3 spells CASSGGTVPLYEQYF. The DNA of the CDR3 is TGTGCCAGCAGCGGCGGGACTGTCCCCCTCTACGAGCAGTACTTC.

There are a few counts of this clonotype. The CDR3 is CASSLGQGIGTQYF. The DNA of the CDR3 is TGTGCCAGCAGCCTCGGACAGGGGATCGGTACGCAGTATTTT. The rearrangement joins TRBV12-3 or TRBV12-4 to TRBJ2-3; 9 bases match TRBD1. V gave up 6 bases and J gave up 8 bases; unmatched junction bases: 9. There are 14 residues in the CDR3.

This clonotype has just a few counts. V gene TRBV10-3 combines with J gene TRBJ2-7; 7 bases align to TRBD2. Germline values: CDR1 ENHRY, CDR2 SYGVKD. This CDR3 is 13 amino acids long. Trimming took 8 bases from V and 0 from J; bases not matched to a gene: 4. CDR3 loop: CAIGAGSSYEQYF. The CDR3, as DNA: TGTGCCATCGGAGCGGGAAGCTCCTACGAGCAGTACTTC.

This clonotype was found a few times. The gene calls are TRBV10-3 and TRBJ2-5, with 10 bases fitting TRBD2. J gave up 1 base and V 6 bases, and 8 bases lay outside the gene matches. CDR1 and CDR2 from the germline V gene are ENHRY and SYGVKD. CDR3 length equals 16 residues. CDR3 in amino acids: CAISNKAGGFQETQYF. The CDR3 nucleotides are TGTGCCATCAGCAATAAAGCGGGGGGGTTCCAAGAGACCCAGTACTTC.

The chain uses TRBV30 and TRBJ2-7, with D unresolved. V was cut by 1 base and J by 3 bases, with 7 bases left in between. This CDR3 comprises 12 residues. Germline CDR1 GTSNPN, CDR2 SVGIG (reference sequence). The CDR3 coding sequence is TGTGCCTGGAGTGCCTTTTTCTACGAGCAGTACTTC. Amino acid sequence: CAWSAFFYEQYF.

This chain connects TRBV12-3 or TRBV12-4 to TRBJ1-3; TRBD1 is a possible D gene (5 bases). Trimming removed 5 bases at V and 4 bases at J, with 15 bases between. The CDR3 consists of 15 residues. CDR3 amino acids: CASSPRPGHGNTIYF. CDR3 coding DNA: TGTGCCAGCAGTCCCAGACCGGGGCACGGAAACACCATATATTTT.

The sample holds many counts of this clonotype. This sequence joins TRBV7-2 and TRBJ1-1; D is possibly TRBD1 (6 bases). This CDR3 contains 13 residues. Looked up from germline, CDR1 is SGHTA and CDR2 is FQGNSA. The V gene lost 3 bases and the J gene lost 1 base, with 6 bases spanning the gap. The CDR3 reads CASSLGQNTEAFF. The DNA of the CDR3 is TGTGCCAGCAGCTTGGGACAGAACACTGAAGCTTTCTTT.

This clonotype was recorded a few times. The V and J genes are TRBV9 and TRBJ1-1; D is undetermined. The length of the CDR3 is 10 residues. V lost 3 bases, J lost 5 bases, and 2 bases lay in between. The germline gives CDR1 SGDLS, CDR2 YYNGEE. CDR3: CASSGTEAFF. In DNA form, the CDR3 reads TGTGCCAGCAGCGGGACTGAAGCTTTCTTT.

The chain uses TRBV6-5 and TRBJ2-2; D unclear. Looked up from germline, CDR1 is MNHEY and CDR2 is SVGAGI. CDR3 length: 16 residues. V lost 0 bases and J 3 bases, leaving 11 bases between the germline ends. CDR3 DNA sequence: TGTGCCAGCAGTTACTCTACCTGGTCCCACACCGGGGAGCTGTTTTTT. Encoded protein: CASSYSTWSHTGELFF.

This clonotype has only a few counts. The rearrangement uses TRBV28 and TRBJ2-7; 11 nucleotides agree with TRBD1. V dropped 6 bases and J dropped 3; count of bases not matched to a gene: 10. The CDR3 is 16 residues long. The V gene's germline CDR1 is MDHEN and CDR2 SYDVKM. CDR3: CASSPTGTGGVYEQYF. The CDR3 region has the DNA TGTGCCAGCAGCCCAACCGGGACAGGGGGTGTCTACGAGCAGTACTTC.

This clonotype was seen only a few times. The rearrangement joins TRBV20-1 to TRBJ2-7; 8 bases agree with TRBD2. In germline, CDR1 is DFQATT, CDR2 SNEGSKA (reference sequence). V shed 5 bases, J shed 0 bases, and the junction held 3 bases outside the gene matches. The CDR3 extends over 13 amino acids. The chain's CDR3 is CSAPSGSSYEQYF. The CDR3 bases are TGCAGTGCTCCAAGCGGGAGCTCCTACGAGCAGTACTTC.